This T cell receptor beta chain emerged from a study of CD8+ T cells in alopecia areata. This CDR3 is 15 amino acids long. The ends lost 6 bases at V and 4 bases at J; junction bases unmatched: 7. The germline V gene has CDR1 MGHRA and CDR2 YSYEKL. This clone was seen only a few times. RNA was extracted and reverse transcribed into cDNA as the sequencing template. Here immunoSEQ multiplex PCR was the method, and the copy in TCRdb shows in-frame clones only, minus some. The sample has around 270,000 clones; roughly 60% are singletons. Treatment specified: oral pan-JAK inhibitor, 5-10 mg twice daily. Using a FACSAria, the CD4+ and CD8+ T cells were sorted from the PBMCs.

The source was CD4+ T cells sorted from blood, collected at week 24, from a patient treated with tofacitinib. This TCR was recovered from a human donor with alopecia areata. The chain carries TRBV4-1 and TRBJ2-5; 11 positions match TRBD1. CDR3 coding DNA: TGCGCCAGCAGAGTGGGACAGGGGGGAGGAGAGACCCAGTACTTC. Its translation is CASRVGQGGGETQYF.